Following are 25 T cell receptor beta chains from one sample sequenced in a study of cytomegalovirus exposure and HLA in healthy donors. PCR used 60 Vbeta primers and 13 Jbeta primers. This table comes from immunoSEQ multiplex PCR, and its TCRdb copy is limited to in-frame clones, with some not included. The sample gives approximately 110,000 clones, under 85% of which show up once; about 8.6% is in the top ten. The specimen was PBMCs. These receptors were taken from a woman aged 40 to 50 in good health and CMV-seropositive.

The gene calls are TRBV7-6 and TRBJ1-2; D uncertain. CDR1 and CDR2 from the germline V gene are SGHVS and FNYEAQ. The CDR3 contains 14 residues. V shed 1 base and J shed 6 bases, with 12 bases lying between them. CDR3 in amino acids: CASSLGGFGDGYTF. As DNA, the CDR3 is TGTGCCAGCAGCTTAGGGGGTTTCGGGGATGGCTACACCTTC.

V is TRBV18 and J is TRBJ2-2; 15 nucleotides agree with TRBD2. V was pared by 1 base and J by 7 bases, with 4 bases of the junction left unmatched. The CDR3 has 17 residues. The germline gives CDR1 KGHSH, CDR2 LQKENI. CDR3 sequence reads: CASSPLGLAGGIGELFF. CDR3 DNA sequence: TGTGCCAGCTCACCACTCGGACTAGCGGGAGGGATCGGGGAGCTGTTTTTT.

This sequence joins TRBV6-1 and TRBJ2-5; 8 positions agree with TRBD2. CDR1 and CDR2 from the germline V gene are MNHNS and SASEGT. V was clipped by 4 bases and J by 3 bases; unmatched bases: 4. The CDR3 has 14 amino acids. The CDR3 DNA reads TGTGCCAGCAGTGGTGGGACTAGGAAAGAGACCCAGTACTTC. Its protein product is CASSGGTRKETQYF.

CDR3: CASKVGLHNYGYTF. CDR3 nucleotide sequence: TGTGCCAGCAAGGTCGGACTGCATAACTATGGCTACACCTTC. This sequence joins TRBV27 and TRBJ1-2; no clear D. V was clipped by 7 bases and J by 1 base, with 13 bases between them. Germline loops: CDR1 MNHEY, CDR2 SMNVEV (reference sequence). The CDR3 extends over 14 amino acids.

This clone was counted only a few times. The chain's CDR3 is CASSLVSDTEAFF. In DNA form, the CDR3 reads TGTGCCAGCAGCTTGGTCAGTGACACTGAAGCTTTCTTT. The chain links TRBV5-4 to TRBJ1-1; D is undetermined. There are 13 residues in the CDR3. Germline CDR1 is SGHNT and CDR2 is YYREEE (reference sequence). The germline V and J ends were trimmed by 0 bases and 3 bases, with 6 bases remaining between them.

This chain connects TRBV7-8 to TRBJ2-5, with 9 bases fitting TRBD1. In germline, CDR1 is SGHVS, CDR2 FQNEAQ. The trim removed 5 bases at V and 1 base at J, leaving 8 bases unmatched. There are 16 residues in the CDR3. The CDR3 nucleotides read TGTGCCAGCAGCGGCGCCGGGACAGGGCTCCAAGAGACCCAGTACTTC. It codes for CASSGAGTGLQETQYF.

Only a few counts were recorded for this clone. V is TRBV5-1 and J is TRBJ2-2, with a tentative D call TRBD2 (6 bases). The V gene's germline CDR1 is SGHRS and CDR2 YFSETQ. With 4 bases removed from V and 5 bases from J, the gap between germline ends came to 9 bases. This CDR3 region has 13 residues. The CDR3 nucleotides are TGCGCCAGCAGCGTCCGGGGGACCGGGGAGCTGTTTTTT. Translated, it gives CASSVRGTGELFF.

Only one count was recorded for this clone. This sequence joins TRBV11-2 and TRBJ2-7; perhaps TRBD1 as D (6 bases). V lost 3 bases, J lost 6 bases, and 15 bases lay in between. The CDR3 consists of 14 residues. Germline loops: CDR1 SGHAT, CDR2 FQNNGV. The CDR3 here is CASSLDRAFGEQYF. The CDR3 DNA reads TGTGCCAGCAGCTTGGACAGAGCTTTCGGCGAGCAGTACTTC.

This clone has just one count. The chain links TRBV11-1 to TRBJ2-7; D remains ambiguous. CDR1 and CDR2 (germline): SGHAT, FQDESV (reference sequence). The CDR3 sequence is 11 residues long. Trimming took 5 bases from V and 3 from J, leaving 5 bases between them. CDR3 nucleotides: TGTGCCAGCAGCCAGAACTACGAGCAGTACTTC. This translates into CASSQNYEQYF. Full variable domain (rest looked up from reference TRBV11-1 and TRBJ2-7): EAEVAQSPRYKITEKSQAVAFWCDPISGHATLYWYRQILGQGPELLVQFQDESVVDDSQLPKDRFSAERLKGVDSTLKIQPAELGDSAMYLCASSQNYEQYFGPGTRLTVT.

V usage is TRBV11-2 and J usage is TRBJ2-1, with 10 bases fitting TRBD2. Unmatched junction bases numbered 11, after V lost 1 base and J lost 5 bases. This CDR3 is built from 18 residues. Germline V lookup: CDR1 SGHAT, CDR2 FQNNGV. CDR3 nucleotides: TGTGCCAGCAGCTTAGTTCCGGCTAGCGGGAGTAACCACAATGAGCAGTTCTTC. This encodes CASSLVPASGSNHNEQFF.

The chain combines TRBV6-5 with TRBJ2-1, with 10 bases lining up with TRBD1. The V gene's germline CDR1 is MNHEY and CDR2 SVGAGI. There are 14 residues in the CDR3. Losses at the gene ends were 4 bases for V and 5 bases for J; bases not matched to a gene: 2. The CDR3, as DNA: TGTGCCAGCAGTTCCGGGACAGGGGACAATGAGCAGTTCTTC. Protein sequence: CASSSGTGDNEQFF.

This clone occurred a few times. The CDR3 loop is CASSFLVRAPPSTDTQYF. The CDR3 DNA sequence: TGTGCCAGCAGCTTCCTTGTGCGGGCGCCTCCTAGCACAGATACGCAGTATTTT. This rearrangement joins TRBV7-9 to TRBJ2-3; TRBD2 is a possible D gene (5 bases). Germline lookup yields CDR1 SEHNR and CDR2 FQNEAQ (reference sequence). Trimming pared 3 bases from V and 0 bases from J, leaving 19 bases between. There are 18 residues in the CDR3.

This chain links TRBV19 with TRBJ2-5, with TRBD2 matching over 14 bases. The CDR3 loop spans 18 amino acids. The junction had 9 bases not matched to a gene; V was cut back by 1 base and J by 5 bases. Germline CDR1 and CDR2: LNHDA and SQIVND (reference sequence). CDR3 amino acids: CASSIAGGTSGSWETQYF. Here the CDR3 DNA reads TGTGCCAGTAGTATAGCGGGAGGGACTAGCGGGAGTTGGGAGACCCAGTACTTC.

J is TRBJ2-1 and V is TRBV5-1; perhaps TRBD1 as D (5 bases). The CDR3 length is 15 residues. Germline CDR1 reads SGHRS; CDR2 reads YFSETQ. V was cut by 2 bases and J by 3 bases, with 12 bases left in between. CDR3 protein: CASSLDGQGYNEQFF. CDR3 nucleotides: TGCGCCAGCAGCTTAGACGGGCAGGGCTACAATGAGCAGTTCTTC.

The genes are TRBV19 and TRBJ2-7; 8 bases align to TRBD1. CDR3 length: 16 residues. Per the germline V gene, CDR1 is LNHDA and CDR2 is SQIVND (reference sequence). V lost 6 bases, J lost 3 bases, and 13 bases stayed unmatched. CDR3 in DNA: TGTGCCAGTAGGGCAACCGGGACAGGACAAGTCTACGAGCAGTACTTC. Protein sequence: CASRATGTGQVYEQYF.

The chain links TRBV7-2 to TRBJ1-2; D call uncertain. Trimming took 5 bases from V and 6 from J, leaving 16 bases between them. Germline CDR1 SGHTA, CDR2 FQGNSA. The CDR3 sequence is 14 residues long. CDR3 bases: TGTGCCAGCAGCCTAAGGCAGGCCCACCATGGCTACACCTTC. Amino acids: CASSLRQAHHGYTF.

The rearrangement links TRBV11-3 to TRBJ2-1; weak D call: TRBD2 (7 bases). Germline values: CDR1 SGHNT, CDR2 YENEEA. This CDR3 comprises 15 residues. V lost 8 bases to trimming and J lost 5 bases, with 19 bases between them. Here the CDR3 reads CASRLGGGEHNEQFF. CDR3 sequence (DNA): TGTGCCAGCCGACTAGGGGGGGGAGAACACAATGAGCAGTTCTTC.

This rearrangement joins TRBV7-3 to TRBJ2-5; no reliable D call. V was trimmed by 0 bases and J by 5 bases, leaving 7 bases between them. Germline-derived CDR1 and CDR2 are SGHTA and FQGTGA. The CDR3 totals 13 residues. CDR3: CASSLTVQETQYF. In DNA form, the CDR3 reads TGTGCCAGCAGCTTAACAGTCCAGGAGACCCAGTACTTC.

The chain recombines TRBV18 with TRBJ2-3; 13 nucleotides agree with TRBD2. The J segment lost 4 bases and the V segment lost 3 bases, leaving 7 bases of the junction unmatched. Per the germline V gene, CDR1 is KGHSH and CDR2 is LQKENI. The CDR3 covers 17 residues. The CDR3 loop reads CASSPLGLAGAADTQYF. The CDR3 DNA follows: TGTGCCAGCTCACCCCTCGGACTAGCGGGAGCGGCAGATACGCAGTATTTT.

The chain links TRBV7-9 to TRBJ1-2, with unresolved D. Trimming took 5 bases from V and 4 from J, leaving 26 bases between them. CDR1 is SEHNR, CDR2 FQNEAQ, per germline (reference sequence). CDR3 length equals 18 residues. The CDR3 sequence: CASSSLEAQAGNGYGYTF. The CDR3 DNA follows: TGTGCCAGCAGCAGCTTAGAGGCACAAGCGGGAAACGGCTATGGCTACACCTTC. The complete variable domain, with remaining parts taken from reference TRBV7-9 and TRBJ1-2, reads DTGVSQNPRHKITKRGQNVTFRCDPISEHNRLYWYRQTLGQGPEFLTYFQNEAQLEKSRLLSDRFSAERPKGSFSTLEIQRTEQGDSAMYLCASSSLEAQAGNGYGYTFGSGTRLTVV.

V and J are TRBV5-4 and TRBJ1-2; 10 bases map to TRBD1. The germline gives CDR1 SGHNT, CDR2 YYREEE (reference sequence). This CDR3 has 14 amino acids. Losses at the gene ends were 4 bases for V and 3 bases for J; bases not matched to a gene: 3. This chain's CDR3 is CASSRDRGYYGYTF. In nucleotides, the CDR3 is TGTGCCAGCAGCCGGGACAGGGGTTACTATGGCTACACCTTC.

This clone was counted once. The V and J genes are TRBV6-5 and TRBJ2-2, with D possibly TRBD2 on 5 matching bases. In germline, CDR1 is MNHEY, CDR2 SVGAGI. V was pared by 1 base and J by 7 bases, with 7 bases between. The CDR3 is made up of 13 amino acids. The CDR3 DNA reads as TGTGCCAGCAGTTACTTGGCGGGCGGGGAGCTGTTTTTT. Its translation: CASSYLAGGELFF.

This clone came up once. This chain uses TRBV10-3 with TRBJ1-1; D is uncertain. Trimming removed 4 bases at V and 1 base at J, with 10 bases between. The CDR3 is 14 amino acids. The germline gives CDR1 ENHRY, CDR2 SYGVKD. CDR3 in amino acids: CAISAGEWNTEAFF. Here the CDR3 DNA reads TGTGCCATCAGTGCTGGAGAGTGGAACACTGAAGCTTTCTTT.

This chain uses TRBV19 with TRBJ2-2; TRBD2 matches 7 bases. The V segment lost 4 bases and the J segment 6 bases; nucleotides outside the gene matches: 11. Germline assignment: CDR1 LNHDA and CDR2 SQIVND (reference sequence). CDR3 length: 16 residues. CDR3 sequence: CASSNRDYPHAGELFF. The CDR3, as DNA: TGTGCCAGTAGTAATCGGGACTACCCTCATGCCGGGGAGCTGTTTTTT.

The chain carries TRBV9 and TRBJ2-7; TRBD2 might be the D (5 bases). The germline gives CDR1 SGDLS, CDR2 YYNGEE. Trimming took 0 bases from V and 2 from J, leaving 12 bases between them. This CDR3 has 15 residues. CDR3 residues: CASSVGGETTYEQYF. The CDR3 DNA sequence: TGTGCCAGCAGCGTAGGTGGGGAGACGACCTACGAGCAGTACTTC.